Below are 4 T cell receptor beta chains sequenced from a single sample in a study of T cell repertoires in cytomegalovirus infection. TCRdb redid the calling of the reads with MiXCR, one entry per CDR3 protein. The sample has around 260,000 distinct CDR3 sequences, 9.1% seen once. The sequenced sample consisted of PBMCs. These receptors were collected from a human donor in good health (CMV status not recorded). Some clones in this sample may be carry-over from other donors' samples.

This clonotype was observed at least ten times. The rearrangement links TRBV7-2 to TRBJ2-1, with 14 bases aligning to TRBD2. Germline V gene data show CDR1 as SGHTA and CDR2 as FQGNSA. The V and J ends lost 0 bases and 6 bases, in that order; junction bases with no gene match: 10. This CDR3 spans 19 amino acids. The CDR3 DNA is TGTGCCAGCAGCTTAGCGAGGACTAGCGGGAGGTCGGGGGGCAATGAGCAGTTCTTC. It specifies CASSLARTSGRSGGNEQFF.

The chain joins TRBV6-8 to TRBJ2-5; the match to TRBD1 covers 9 bases. CDR3 size: 16 residues. With V trimmed by 6 bases and J by 4 bases, 12 bases remained unmatched. Germline CDR1 is MNHGY and CDR2 is SAAAGT. DNA for the CDR3: TGTGCCAGCAGGGGCACAGGGGGCGGAAGGAGAGAGACCCAGTACTTC. Encoded protein: CASRGTGGGRRETQYF.

Ten or more counts support this clonotype. The CDR3 DNA reads TGCAGTGCTAGGGTCGAGGGGTTAAGAAGCCACGAGCAGTACTTC. This sequence encodes CSARVEGLRSHEQYF. The V gene is TRBV20-1, the J gene TRBJ2-7; D is tentatively TRBD1 or TRBD2 (5 bases each). Germline assignment: CDR1 DFQATT and CDR2 SNEGSKA (reference sequence). Trimming took off 3 bases at V and 5 bases at J, with 20 bases between the two ends. The CDR3 has 15 amino acids.

The chain carries TRBV28 and TRBJ1-2; D is perhaps TRBD1 (5 bases). CDR1 MDHEN and CDR2 SYDVKM come from the germline V gene. This CDR3 has 13 amino acids. V was pared by 2 bases and J by 7 bases, with 11 bases between. CDR3 sequence: CASSLVRGTGYTF. DNA for the CDR3: TGTGCCAGCAGTTTAGTCCGGGGGACTGGCTACACCTTC.